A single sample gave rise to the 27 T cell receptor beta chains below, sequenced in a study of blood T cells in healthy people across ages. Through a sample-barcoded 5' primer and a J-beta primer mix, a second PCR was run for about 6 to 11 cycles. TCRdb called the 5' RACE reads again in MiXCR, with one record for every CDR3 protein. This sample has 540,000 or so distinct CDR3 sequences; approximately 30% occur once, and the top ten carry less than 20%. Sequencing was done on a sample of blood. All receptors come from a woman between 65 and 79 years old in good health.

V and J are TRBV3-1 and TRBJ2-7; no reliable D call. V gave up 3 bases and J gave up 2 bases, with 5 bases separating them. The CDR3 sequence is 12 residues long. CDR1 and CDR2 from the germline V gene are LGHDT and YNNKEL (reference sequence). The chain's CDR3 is CASSHSTYEQYF. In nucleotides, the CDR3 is TGTGCCAGCAGCCACAGTACCTACGAGCAGTACTTC.

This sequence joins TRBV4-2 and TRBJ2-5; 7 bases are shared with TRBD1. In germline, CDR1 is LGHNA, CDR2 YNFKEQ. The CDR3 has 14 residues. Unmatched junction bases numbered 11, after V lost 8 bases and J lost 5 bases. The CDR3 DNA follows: TGTGCCAGCGGACAACAGGGGACAACGGAGACCCAGTACTTC. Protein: CASGQQGTTETQYF.

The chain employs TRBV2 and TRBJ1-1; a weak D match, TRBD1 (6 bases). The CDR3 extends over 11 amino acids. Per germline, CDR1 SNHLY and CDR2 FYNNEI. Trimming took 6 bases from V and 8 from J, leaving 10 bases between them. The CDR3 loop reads CASRITGEAFF. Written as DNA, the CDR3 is TGTGCCAGCAGGATTACAGGGGAAGCTTTCTTT.

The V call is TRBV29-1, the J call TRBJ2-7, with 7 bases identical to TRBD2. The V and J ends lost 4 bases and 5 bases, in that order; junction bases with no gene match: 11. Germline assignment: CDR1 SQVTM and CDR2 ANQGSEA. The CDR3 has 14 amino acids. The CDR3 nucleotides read TGCAGCGTTGTAAGGGCGGGGGTTAAAAACGAGCAGTACTTC. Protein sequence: CSVVRAGVKNEQYF.

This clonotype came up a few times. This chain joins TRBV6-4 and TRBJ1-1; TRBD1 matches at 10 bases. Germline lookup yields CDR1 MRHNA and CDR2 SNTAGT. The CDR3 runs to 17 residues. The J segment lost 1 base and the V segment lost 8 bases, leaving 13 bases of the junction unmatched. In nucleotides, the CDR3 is TGTGCCAGCCTCCTACCCGGGACAGGGGTGGGGAACACTGAAGCTTTCTTT. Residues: CASLLPGTGVGNTEAFF.

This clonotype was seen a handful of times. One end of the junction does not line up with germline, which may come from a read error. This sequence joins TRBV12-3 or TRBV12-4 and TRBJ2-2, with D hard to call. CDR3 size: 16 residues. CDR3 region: CTSSLRATPNTGELFF. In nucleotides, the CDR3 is TGTACCAGCAGTTTAAGGGCAACTCCGAACACCGGGGAGCTGTTTTTT.

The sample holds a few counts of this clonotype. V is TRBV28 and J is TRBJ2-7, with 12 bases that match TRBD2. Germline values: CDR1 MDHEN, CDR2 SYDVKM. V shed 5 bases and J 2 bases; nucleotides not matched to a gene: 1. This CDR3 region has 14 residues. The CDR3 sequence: CASSLAGGPYEQYF. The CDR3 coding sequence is TGTGCCAGCAGTCTAGCGGGGGGGCCCTACGAGCAGTACTTC.

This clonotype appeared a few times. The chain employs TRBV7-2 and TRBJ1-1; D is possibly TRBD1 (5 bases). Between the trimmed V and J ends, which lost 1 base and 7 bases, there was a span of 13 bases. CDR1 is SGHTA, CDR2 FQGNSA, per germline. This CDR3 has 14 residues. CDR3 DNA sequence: TGTGCCAGCAGCTTAGTTACGGGGGTTAGTGAAGCTTTCTTT. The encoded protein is CASSLVTGVSEAFF.

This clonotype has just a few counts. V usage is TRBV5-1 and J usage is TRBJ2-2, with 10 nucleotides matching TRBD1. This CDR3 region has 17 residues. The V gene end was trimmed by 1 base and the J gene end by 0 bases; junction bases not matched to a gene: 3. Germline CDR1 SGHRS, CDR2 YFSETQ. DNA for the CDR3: TGCGCCAGCAGCTTGTTGGGACAGGGGACGAACACCGGGGAGCTGTTTTTT. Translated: CASSLLGQGTNTGELFF.

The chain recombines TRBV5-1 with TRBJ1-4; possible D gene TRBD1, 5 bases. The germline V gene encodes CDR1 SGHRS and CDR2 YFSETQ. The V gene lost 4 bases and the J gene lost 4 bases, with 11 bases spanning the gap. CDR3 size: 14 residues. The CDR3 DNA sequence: TGCGCCAGCAGCGCTAGACAGAGTAATGAAAAACTGTTTTTT. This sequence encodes CASSARQSNEKLFF. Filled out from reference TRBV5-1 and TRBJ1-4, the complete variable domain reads KAGVTQTPRYLIKTRGQQVTLSCSPISGHRSVSWYQQTPGQGLQFLFEYFSETQRNKGNFPGRFSGRQFSNSRSEMNVSTLELGDSALYLCASSARQSNEKLFFGSGTQLSVL.

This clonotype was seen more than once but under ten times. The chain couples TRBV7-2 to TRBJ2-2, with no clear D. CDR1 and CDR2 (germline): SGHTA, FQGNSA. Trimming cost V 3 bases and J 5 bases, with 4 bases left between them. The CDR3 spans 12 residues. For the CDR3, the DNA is TGTGCCAGCAGCTTTTTTACCGGGGAGCTGTTTTTT. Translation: CASSFFTGELFF.

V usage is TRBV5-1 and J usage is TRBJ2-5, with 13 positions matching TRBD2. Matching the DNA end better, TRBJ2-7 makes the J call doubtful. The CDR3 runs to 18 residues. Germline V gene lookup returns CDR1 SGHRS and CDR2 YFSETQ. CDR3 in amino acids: CASSSGLAGAKGGREQYF. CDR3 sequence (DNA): TGCGCCAGCAGCTCAGGACTAGCGGGGGCAAAAGGAGGGCGCGAGCAGTACTTC.

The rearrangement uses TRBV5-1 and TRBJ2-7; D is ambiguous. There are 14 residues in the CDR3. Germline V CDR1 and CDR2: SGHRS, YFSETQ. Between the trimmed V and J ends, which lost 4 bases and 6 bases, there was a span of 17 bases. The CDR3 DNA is TGCGCCAGCAGCATGGATGGTAGCTTGAGCGAGCAGTACGTC. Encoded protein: CASSMDGSLSEQYV.

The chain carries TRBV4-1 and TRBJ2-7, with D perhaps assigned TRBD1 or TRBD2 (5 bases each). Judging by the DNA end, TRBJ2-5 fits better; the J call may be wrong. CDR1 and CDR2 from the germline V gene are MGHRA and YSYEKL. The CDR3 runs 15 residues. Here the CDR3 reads CASSQARDRIETQYF. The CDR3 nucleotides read TGCGCCAGCAGCCAAGCCAGGGACCGTATAGAGACCCAGTACTTC.

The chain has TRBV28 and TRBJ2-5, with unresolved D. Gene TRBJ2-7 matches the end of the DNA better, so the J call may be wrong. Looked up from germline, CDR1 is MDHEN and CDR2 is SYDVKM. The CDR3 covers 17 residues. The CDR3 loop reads CASSSPDVGWSEDEQYF. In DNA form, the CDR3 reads TGTGCCAGCAGTTCTCCTGACGTGGGGTGGAGTGAGGACGAGCAGTACTTC.

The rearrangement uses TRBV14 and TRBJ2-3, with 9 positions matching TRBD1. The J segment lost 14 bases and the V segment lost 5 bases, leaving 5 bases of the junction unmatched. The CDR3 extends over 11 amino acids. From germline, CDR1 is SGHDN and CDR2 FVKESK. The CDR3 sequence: CASSYRGPRYF. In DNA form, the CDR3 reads TGTGCCAGCAGCTACAGGGGGCCCCGGTATTTT. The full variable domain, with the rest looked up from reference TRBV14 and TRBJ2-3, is EAGVTQFPSHSVIEKGQTVTLRCDPISGHDNLYWYRRVMGKEIKFLLHFVKESKQDESGMPNNRFLAERTGGTYSTLKVQPAELEDSGVYFCASSYRGPRYFGPGTRLTVL.

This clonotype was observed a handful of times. CDR3 in amino acids: CASSETKGYEQYF. CDR3 nucleotides: TGTGCCAGCAGCGAGACCAAGGGGTACGAGCAGTACTTC. The V gene is TRBV12-3 or TRBV12-4, the J gene TRBJ2-7; a weak D match, TRBD1 (5 bases). The CDR3 totals 13 residues. V lost 6 bases, J lost 4 bases, and 13 bases lay in between.

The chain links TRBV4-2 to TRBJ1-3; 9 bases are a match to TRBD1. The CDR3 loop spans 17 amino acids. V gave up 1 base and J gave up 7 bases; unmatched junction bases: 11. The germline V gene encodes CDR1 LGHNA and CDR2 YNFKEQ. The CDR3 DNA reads TGTGCCAGCAGCCAAGGGCCGACAGGGGGTGGTGAGAACACCATATATTTT. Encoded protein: CASSQGPTGGGENTIYF.

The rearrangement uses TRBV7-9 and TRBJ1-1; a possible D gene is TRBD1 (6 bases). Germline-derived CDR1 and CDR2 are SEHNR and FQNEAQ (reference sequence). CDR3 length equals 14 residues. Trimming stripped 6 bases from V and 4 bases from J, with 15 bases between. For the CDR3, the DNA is TGTGCCAGCAGTCCACAGGGAGGGGCCACTGAAGCTTTCTTT. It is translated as CASSPQGGATEAFF.

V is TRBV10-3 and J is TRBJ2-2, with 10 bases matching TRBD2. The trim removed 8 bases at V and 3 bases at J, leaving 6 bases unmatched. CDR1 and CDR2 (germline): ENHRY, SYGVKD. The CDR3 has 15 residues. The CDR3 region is CAISRTSGHTGELFF. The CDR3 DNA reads TGTGCCATCTCACGGACTAGCGGACACACCGGGGAGCTGTTTTTT.

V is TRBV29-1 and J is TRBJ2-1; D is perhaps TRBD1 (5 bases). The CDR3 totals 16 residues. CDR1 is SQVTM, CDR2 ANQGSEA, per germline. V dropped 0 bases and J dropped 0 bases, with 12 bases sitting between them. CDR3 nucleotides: TGCAGCGTTGAAGATCACAGGCCGAGCTCCTACAATGAGCAGTTCTTC. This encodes CSVEDHRPSSYNEQFF.

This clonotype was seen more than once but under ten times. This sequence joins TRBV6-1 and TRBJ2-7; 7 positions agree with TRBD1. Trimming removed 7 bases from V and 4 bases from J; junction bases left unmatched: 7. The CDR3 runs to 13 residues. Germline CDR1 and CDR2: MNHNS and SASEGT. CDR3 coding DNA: TGTGCCAGCACCAGGACAGGCGAATACGAGCAGTACTTC. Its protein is CASTRTGEYEQYF.

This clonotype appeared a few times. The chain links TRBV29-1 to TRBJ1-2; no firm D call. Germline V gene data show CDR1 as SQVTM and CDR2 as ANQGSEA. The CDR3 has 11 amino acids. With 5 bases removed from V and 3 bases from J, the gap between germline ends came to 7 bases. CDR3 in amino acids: CSVFFDYGYTF. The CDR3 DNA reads TGCAGCGTTTTTTTCGACTATGGCTACACCTTC.

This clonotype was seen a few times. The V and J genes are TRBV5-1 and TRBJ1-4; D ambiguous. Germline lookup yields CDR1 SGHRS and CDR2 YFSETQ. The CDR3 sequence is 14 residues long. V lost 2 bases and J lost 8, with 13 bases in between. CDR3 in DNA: TGCGCCAGCAGCTTCGCGGGGTTTGAAGAAAAACTGTTTTTT. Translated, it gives CASSFAGFEEKLFF.

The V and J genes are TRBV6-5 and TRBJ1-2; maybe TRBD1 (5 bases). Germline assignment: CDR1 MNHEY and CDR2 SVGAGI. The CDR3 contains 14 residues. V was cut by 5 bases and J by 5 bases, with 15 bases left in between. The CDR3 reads CASSPTGVWYGYTF. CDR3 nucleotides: TGTGCCAGCAGTCCCACGGGGGTTTGGTATGGCTACACCTTC.

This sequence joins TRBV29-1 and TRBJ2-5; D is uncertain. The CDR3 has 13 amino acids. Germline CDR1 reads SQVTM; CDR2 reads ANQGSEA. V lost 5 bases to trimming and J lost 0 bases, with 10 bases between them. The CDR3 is CSVSYGYQETQYF. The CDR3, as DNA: TGCAGCGTTTCATACGGGTACCAAGAGACCCAGTACTTC.

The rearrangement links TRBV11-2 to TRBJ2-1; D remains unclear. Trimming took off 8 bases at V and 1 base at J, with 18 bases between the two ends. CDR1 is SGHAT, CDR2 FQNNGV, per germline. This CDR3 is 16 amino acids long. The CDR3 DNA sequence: TGTGCCAGCGCCTCTCGGGCTTTAGGATCCTACAATGAGCAGTTCTTC. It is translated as CASASRALGSYNEQFF. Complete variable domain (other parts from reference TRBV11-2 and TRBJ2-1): EAGVAQSPRYKIIEKRQSVAFWCNPISGHATLYWYQQILGQGPKLLIQFQNNGVVDDSQLPKDRFSAERLKGVDSTLKIQPAKLEDSAVYLCASASRALGSYNEQFFGPGTRLTVL.